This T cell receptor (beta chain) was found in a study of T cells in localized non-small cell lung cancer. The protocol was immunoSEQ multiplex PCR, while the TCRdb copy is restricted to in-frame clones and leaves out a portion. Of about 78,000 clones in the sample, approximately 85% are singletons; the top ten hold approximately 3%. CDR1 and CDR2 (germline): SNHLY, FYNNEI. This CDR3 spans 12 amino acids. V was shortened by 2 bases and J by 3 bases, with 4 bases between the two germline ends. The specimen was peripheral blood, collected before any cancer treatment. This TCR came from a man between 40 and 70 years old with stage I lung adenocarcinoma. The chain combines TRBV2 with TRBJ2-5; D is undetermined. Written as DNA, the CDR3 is TGTGCCAGCAGTGAACAGGAAGAGACCCAGTACTTC. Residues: CASSEQEETQYF.